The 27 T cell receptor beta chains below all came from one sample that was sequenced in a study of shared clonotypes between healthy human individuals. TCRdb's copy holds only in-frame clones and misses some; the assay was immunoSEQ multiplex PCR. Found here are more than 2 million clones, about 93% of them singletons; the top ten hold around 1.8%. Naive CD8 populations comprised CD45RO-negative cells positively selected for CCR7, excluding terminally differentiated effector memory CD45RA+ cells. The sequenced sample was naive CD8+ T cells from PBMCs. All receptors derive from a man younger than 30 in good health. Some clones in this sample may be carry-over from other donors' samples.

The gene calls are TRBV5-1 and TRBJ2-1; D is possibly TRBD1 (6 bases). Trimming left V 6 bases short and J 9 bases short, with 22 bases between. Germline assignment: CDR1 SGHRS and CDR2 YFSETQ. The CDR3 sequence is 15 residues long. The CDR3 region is CASTLSYATGIEQFF. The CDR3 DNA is TGCGCCAGCACCCTTTCTTATGCAACAGGGATTGAGCAGTTCTTC.

The CDR3 loop is CASSLFGGRYTGELFF. CDR3 coding DNA: TGTGCCAGTAGTCTATTCGGGGGTCGTTACACCGGGGAGCTGTTTTTT. The V gene is TRBV19, the J gene TRBJ2-2, with D possibly TRBD2 on 6 matching bases. V was clipped by 5 bases and J by 3 bases, with 16 bases between them. The CDR3 runs 16 residues. Germline CDR1 LNHDA, CDR2 SQIVND (reference sequence).

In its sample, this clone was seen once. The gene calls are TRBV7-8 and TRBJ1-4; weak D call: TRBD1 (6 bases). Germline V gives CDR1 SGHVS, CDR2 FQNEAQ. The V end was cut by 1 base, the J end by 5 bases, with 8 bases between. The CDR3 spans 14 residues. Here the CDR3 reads CASSLVGHNEKLFF. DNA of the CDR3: TGTGCCAGCAGCTTAGTGGGACACAATGAAAAACTGTTTTTT.

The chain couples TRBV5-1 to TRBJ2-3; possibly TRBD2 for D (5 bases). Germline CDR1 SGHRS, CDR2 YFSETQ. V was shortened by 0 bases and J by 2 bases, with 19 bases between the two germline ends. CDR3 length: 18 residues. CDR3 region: CASSLAQVTRDHTDTQYF. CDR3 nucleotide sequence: TGCGCCAGCAGCTTGGCCCAGGTTACGAGGGATCACACAGATACGCAGTATTTT.

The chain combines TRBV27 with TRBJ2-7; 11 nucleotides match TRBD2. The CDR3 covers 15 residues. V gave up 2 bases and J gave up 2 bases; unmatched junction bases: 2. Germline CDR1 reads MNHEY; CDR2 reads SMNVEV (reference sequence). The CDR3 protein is CASSLDSGRAYEQYF. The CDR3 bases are TGTGCCAGCAGTTTAGATAGCGGGAGGGCCTACGAGCAGTACTTC.

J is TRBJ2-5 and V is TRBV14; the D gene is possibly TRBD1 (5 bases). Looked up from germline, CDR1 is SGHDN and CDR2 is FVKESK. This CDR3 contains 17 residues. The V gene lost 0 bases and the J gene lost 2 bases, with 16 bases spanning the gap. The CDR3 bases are TGTGCCAGCAGCCAAGAAGGAACGTCGACAGAACAAGAGACCCAGTACTTC. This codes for CASSQEGTSTEQETQYF.

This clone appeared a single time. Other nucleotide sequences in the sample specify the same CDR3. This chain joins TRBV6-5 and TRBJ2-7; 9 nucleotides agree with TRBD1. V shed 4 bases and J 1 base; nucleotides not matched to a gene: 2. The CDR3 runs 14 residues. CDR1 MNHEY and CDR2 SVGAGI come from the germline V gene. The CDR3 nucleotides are TGTGCCAGCAGTTCGGGGACAGGGTCCTACGAGCAGTACTTC. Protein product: CASSSGTGSYEQYF.

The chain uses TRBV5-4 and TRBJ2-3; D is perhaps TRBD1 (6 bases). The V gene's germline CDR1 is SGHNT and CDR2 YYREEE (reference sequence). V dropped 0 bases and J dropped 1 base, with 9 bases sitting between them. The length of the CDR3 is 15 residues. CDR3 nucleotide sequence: TGTGCCAGCAGCTTGGTGGCAGGGGGCACAGATACGCAGTATTTT. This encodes CASSLVAGGTDTQYF.

The CDR3 spells CASSRRGTVNNEQFF. CDR3 nucleotide sequence: TGTGCCAGCAGTCGACGCGGGACTGTTAACAATGAGCAGTTCTTC. The rearrangement uses TRBV6-1 and TRBJ2-1, with a possible D match to TRBD2 (6 bases). CDR1 MNHNS and CDR2 SASEGT come from the germline V gene. The CDR3 spans 15 residues. With 5 bases removed from V and 5 bases from J, the gap between germline ends came to 16 bases.

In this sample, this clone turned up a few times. CDR3 residues: CRGVNTEAFF. The DNA of the CDR3 is TGCAGGGGGGTGAACACTGAAGCTTTCTTT. The chain links TRBV20-1 to TRBJ1-1, with D possibly being TRBD1 (5 bases). Germline V gene sequence: CDR1 DFQATT, CDR2 SNEGSKA (reference sequence). The CDR3 consists of 10 residues.

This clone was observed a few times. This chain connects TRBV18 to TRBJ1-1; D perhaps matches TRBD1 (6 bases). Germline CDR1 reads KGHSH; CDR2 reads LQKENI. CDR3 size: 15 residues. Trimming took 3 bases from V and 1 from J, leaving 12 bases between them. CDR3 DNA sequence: TGTGCCAGCTCACCCTACAGGGCACGGAACACTGAAGCTTTCTTT. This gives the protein CASSPYRARNTEAFF.

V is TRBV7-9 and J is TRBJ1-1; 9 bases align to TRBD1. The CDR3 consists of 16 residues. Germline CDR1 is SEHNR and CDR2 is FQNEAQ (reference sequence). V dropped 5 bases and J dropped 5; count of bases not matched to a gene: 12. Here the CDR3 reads CASSRVGTGRGTEAFF. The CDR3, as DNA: TGTGCCAGCAGCCGAGTAGGGACAGGGAGGGGAACTGAAGCTTTCTTT.

The CDR3 DNA sequence: TGTGCCAGCAAGCGGGAGGCGGGGGAAGAGACCCAGTACTTC. Its protein product is CASKREAGEETQYF. This rearrangement joins TRBV13 to TRBJ2-5; 9 positions match TRBD2. Looked up from germline, CDR1 is PRHDT and CDR2 is FYEKMQ (reference sequence). V gave up 7 bases and J gave up 3 bases; unmatched junction bases: 6. CDR3 length: 14 amino acids.

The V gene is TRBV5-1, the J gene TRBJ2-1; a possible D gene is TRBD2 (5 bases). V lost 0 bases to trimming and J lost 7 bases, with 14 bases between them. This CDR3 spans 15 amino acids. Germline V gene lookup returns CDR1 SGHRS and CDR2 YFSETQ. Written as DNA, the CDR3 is TGCGCCAGCAGCTTGGAGACTACTGTTGGGAATGAGCAGTTCTTC. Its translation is CASSLETTVGNEQFF.

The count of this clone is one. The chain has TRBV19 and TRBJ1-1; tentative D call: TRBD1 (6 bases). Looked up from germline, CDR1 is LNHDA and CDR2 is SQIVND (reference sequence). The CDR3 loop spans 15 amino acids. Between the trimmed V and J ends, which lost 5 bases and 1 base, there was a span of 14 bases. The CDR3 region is CASSPQMTGNTEAFF. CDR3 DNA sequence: TGTGCCAGTAGTCCTCAAATGACAGGGAACACTGAAGCTTTCTTT. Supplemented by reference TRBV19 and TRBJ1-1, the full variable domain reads DGGITQSPKYLFRKEGQNVTLSCEQNLNHDAMYWYRQDPGQGLRLIYYSQIVNDFQKGDIAEGYSVSREKKESFPLTVTSAQKNPTAFYLCASSPQMTGNTEAFFGQGTRLTVV.

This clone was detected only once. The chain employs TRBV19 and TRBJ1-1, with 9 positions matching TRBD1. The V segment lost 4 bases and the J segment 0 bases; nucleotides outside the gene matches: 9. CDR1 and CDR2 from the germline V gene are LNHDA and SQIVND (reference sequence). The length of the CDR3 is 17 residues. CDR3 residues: CASSTRTGAAMNTEAFF. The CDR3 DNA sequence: TGTGCCAGTAGTACGCGGACAGGGGCAGCAATGAACACTGAAGCTTTCTTT. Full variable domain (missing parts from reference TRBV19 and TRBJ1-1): DGGITQSPKYLFRKEGQNVTLSCEQNLNHDAMYWYRQDPGQGLRLIYYSQIVNDFQKGDIAEGYSVSREKKESFPLTVTSAQKNPTAFYLCASSTRTGAAMNTEAFFGQGTRLTVV.

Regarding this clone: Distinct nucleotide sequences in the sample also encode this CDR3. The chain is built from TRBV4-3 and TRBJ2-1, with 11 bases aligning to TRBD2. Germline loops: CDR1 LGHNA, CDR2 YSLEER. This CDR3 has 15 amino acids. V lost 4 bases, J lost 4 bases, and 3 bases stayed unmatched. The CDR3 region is CASSPGTSGYNEQFF. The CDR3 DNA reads TGCGCCAGCAGCCCCGGGACTAGCGGTTACAATGAGCAGTTCTTC.

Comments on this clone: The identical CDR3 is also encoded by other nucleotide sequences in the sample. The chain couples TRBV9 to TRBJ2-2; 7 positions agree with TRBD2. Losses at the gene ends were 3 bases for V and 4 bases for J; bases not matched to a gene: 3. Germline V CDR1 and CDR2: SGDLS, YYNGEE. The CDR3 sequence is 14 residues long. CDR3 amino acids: CASSAGGGTGELFF. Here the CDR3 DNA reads TGTGCCAGCAGCGCGGGAGGCGGCACCGGGGAGCTGTTTTTT.

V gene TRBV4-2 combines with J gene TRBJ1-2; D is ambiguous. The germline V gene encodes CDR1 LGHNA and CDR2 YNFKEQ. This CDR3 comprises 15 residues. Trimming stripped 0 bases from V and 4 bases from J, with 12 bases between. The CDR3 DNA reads TGTGCCAGCAGCCAAGATGACGGACTCTCCTATGGCTACACCTTC. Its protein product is CASSQDDGLSYGYTF.

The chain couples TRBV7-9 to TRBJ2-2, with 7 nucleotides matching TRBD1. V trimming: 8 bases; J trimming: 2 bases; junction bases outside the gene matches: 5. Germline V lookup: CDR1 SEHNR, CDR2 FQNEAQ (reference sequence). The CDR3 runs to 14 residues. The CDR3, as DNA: TGTGCCAGCTCCGGGACAGCAAACACCGGGGAGCTGTTTTTT. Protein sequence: CASSGTANTGELFF.

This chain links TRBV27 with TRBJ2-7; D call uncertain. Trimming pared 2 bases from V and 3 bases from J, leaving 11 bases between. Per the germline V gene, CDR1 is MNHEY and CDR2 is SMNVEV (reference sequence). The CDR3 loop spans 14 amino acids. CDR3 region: CASSLRQADYEQYF. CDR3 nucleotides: TGTGCCAGCAGTTTACGGCAGGCCGACTACGAGCAGTACTTC.

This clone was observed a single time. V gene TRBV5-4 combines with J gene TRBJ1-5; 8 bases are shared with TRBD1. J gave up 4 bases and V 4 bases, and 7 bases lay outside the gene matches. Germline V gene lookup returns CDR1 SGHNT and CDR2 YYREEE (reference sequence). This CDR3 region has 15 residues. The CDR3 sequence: CASSPDRGENQPQHF. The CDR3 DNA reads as TGTGCCAGCAGCCCAGACAGGGGTGAGAATCAGCCCCAGCATTTT.

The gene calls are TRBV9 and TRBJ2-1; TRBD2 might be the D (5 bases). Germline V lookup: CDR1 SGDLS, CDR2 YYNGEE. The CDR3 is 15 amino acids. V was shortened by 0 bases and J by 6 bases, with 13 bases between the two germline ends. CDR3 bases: TGTGCCAGCAGCGTAGCTGGACTGCCCACCAATGAGCAGTTCTTC. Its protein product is CASSVAGLPTNEQFF. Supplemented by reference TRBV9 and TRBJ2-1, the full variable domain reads DSGVTQTPKHLITATGQRVTLRCSPRSGDLSVYWYQQSLDQGLQFLIQYYNGEERAKGNILERFSAQQFPDLHSELNLSSLELGDSALYFCASSVAGLPTNEQFFGPGTRLTVL.

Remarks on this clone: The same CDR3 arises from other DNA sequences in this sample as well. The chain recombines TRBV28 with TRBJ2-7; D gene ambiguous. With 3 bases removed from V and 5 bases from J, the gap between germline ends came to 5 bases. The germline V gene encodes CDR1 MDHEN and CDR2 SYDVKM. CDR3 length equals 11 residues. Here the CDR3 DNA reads TGTGCCAGCAGTTTTTCAGACGAGCAGTACTTC. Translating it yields CASSFSDEQYF. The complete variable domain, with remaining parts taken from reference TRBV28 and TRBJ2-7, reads DVKVTQSSRYLVKRTGEKVFLECVQDMDHENMFWYRQDPGLGLRLIYFSYDVKMKEKGDIPEGYSVSREKKERFSLILESASTNQTSMYLCASSFSDEQYFGPGTRLTVT.

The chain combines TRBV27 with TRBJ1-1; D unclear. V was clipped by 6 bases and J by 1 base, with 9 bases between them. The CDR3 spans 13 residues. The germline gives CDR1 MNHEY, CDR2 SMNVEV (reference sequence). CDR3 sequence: CASRITANTEAFF. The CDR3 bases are TGTGCCAGCAGGATAACAGCGAACACTGAAGCTTTCTTT.

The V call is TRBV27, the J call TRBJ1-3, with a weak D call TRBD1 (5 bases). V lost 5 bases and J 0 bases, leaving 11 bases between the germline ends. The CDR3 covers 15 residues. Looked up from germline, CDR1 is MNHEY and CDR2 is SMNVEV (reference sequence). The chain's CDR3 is CASSPRQPSGNTIYF. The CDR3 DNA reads TGTGCCAGCAGTCCCCGACAGCCCTCTGGAAACACCATATATTTT.

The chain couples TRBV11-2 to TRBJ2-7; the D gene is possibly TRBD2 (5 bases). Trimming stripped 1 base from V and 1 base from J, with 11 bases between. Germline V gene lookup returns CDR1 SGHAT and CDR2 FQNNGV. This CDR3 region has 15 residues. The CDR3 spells CASSLVDPGSYEQYF. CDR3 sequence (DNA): TGTGCCAGCAGCTTAGTTGATCCGGGGTCCTACGAGCAGTACTTC. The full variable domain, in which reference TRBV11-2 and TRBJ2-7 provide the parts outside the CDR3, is EAGVAQSPRYKIIEKRQSVAFWCNPISGHATLYWYQQILGQGPKLLIQFQNNGVVDDSQLPKDRFSAERLKGVDSTLKIQPAKLEDSAVYLCASSLVDPGSYEQYFGPGTRLTVT.